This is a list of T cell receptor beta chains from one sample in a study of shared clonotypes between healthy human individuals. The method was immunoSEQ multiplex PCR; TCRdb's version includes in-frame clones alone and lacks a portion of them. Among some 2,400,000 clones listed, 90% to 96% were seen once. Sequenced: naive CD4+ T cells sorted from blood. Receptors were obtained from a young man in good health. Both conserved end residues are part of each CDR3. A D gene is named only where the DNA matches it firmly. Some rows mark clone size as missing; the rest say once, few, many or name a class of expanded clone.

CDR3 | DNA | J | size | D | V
CASSVVGTLVNTDTQYF | TGTGCCAGCAGCGTAGTAGGGACGCTAGTGAACACAGATACGCAGTATTTT | TRBJ2-3 | - | - | TRBV9
CASSSLQAGEAFF | TGTGCCAGCAGCTCCCTCCAAGCCGGCGAAGCTTTCTTT | TRBJ1-1 | - | - | TRBV6-6
CASSFVYPSTGELFF | TGTGCCAGCAGTTTTGTCTACCCGAGCACCGGGGAGCTGTTTTTT | TRBJ2-2 | - | - | TRBV27
CASSQGLGGLSTEAFF | TGCGCCAGCAGCCAAGGGCTAGGAGGACTTTCGACTGAAGCTTTCTTT | TRBJ1-1 | - | - | TRBV4-1
CASSLRVGSYNEQFF | TGTGCCAGCAGTTTAAGGGTGGGCTCCTACAATGAGCAGTTCTTC | TRBJ2-1 | - | - | TRBV27
CASRTGGQLYGYTF | TGTGCCAGCAGAACCGGGGGACAACTCTATGGCTACACCTTC | TRBJ1-2 | once | - | TRBV2
CASTAGGSYEQYF | TGCGCCAGCACTGCCGGGGGCTCCTACGAGCAGTACTTC | TRBJ2-7 | - | - | TRBV10-2
CAWEGTGGYNEQFF | TGTGCCTGGGAGGGGACAGGGGGCTACAATGAGCAGTTCTTC | TRBJ2-1 | once | TRBD1 | TRBV30
CASVSGAYQETQYF | TGTGCCAGCGTTAGCGGGGCGTACCAAGAGACCCAGTACTTC | TRBJ2-5 | - | TRBD2 | TRBV2
CASSFLEGTEAFF | TGCGCCAGCAGCTTCTTGGAAGGCACTGAAGCTTTCTTT | TRBJ1-1 | few | - | TRBV5-1
CASSPVRGQGDYGYTF | TGTGCCAGCAGCCCGGTTCGCGGACAGGGTGACTATGGCTACACCTTC | TRBJ1-2 | - | TRBD1 | TRBV5-4
CASSELTATNYGYTF | TGTGCCAGCAGTGAATTGACGGCAACTAACTATGGCTACACCTTC | TRBJ1-2 | - | - | TRBV25-1
CASSPLGSGANVLTF | TGCGCCAGCAGCCCCCTGGGCTCTGGGGCCAACGTCCTGACTTTC | TRBJ2-6 | once | - | TRBV5-1
CATSRDRRGALYGYTF | TGTGCCACCAGCAGAGACAGAAGGGGGGCTTTATATGGCTACACCTTC | TRBJ1-2 | - | - | TRBV15
CASSPSGFAYEQYF | TGTGCCAGCAGTCCCTCCGGGTTTGCCTACGAGCAGTACTTC | TRBJ2-7 | - | - | TRBV28
CAISESRGADTQYF | TGTGCCATCAGTGAGTCGAGGGGCGCAGATACGCAGTATTTT | TRBJ2-3 | - | - | TRBV10-3
CASSEGRGRGYEQYF | TGTGCCAGCAGTGAAGGACGGGGCCGGGGGTACGAGCAGTACTTC | TRBJ2-7 | - | - | TRBV6-1
CASRGLGRLAGELFF | TGTGCCAGCAGGGGACTAGGACGTCTGGCCGGGGAGCTGTTTTTT | TRBJ2-2 | - | TRBD2 | TRBV2
CASSYGGYNSPLHF | TGTGCCAGCAGTTACGGGGGCTATAATTCACCCCTCCACTTT | TRBJ1-6 | - | - | TRBV6-6
CAISEADRETEAFF | TGTGCCATCAGTGAGGCGGACAGGGAAACTGAAGCTTTCTTT | TRBJ1-1 | once | TRBD1 | TRBV10-3
CASSLAMGPNQPQHF | TGTGCCAGCAGCTTAGCGATGGGACCTAATCAGCCCCAGCATTTT | TRBJ1-5 | - | - | TRBV7-2
CASSPLGTSGRRETQYF | TGTGCCAGCAGTCCCCTCGGGACTAGCGGGAGACGAGAGACCCAGTACTTC | TRBJ2-5 | - | TRBD2 | TRBV27
CASSLAGGYGTNYGYTF | TGTGCCAGCAGCTTAGCAGGCGGGTACGGCACTAACTATGGCTACACCTTC | TRBJ1-2 | - | - | TRBV11-1
CASSSRDRARETQYF | TGCGCCAGCAGCTCCCGGGACAGGGCGAGGGAGACCCAGTACTTC | TRBJ2-5 | - | TRBD1 | TRBV5-1
CASSYNTGIYEQYF | TGTGCCAGCAGTTACAATACCGGGATCTACGAGCAGTACTTC | TRBJ2-7 | - | - | TRBV6-6
CASSITLLAGVRDEQFF | TGTGCCAGTAGTATAACATTACTAGCGGGAGTACGAGATGAGCAGTTCTTC | TRBJ2-1 | - | TRBD2 | TRBV19
CAISLGGSPDEQYF | TGTGCCATCAGTCTGGGTGGTAGCCCGGACGAGCAGTACTTC | TRBJ2-7 | - | - | TRBV10-3
CAITQGQKSSGNTIYF | TGTGCCATCACCCAGGGACAGAAGAGCTCTGGAAACACCATATATTTT | TRBJ1-3 | - | TRBD1 | TRBV10-3
CASRDRRNNSPLHF | TGTGCCAGCAGGGACAGGAGAAATAATTCACCCCTCCACTTT | TRBJ1-6 | - | TRBD1 | TRBV27
CASSSTGGLETQYF | TGTGCCAGCAGTTCTACAGGGGGCTTAGAGACCCAGTACTTC | TRBJ2-5 | - | TRBD1 | TRBV6-1
CASSLTGRSGSPLHF | TGTGCCAGCAGCCTGACAGGGAGGTCAGGTTCACCCCTCCACTTT | TRBJ1-6 | - | TRBD1 | TRBV13
CASSLYASGGTSSYEQYF | TGCGCCAGCAGCTTGTACGCTAGCGGGGGGACGAGCTCCTACGAGCAGTACTTC | TRBJ2-7 | - | TRBD2 | TRBV5-1
CSVLPKVRVDEQFF | TGCAGCGTCCTCCCTAAAGTCAGGGTCGATGAGCAGTTCTTC | TRBJ2-1 | - | - | TRBV29-1
CASSKGSNQPQHF | TGTGCCAGCTCAAAAGGATCTAATCAGCCCCAGCATTTT | TRBJ1-5 | - | - | TRBV18
CASSGQRLSPLHF | TGTGCCAGCAGTGGGCAACGGCTTTCACCCCTCCACTTT | TRBJ1-6 | - | - | TRBV6-1
CAGRQASGNTIYF | TGTGCCGGAAGACAGGCCTCTGGAAACACCATATATTTT | TRBJ1-3 | - | - | TRBV30
CASNWLSEQYF | TGTGCCAGCAACTGGTTAAGCGAGCAGTACTTC | TRBJ2-7 | - | - | TRBV6-1
CAISESISTGGGDQPQHF | TGTGCCATCAGTGAGTCCATAAGTACTGGGGGAGGCGATCAGCCCCAGCATTTT | TRBJ1-5 | - | - | TRBV10-3
CASSVPGGDEQFF | TGTGCCAGCAGTGTCCCCGGGGGGGATGAGCAGTTCTTC | TRBJ2-1 | - | TRBD2 | TRBV6-5
CASSSTSTSGYTF | TGTGCCAGCAGCTCAACGTCGACCTCCGGCTACACCTTC | TRBJ1-2 | - | - | TRBV7-9
CASSALGGPEQYF | TGCGCCAGCAGCGCATTGGGTGGACCCGAGCAGTACTTC | TRBJ2-7 | - | - | TRBV5-1
CASSEYSSYNSPLHF | TGTGCCAGCAGTGAATACAGCTCCTATAATTCACCCCTCCACTTT | TRBJ1-6 | - | - | TRBV6-1